The 19 T cell receptor beta chains in this list originate from one sample, sequenced in a study of blood T cell repertoires in COVID-19. Only in-frame clones appear in the TCRdb table, and some are missing; sequencing was by immunoSEQ multiplex PCR. The sample lists about 300,000 clones, around nine tenths occurring once. The specimen was peripheral blood. The receptors stem from a woman in her twenties or thirties with COVID-19, enrolled during active disease.

The rearrangement uses TRBV6-6 and TRBJ1-5; 8 nucleotides agree with TRBD1. The CDR3 has 15 amino acids. The germline CDR1 and CDR2 sequences are MNHNY and SVGAGI (reference sequence). V gave up 4 bases and J gave up 7 bases; unmatched junction bases: 9. Here the CDR3 DNA reads TGTGCCAGCAGTTCCCGGGCAGGGGGCAGACAGCCCCAGCATTTT. This sequence encodes CASSSRAGGRQPQHF.

The gene calls are TRBV28 and TRBJ1-4; 7 bases align to TRBD1. Trimming at V came to 10 bases and at J to 5 bases, leaving 10 bases not matched to a gene. Germline CDR1 MDHEN, CDR2 SYDVKM. The CDR3 consists of 14 residues. CDR3 coding DNA: TGTGCCACCGGTGATCGGGACAGCAATGAAAAACTGTTTTTT. This sequence encodes CATGDRDSNEKLFF.

The chain has TRBV14 and TRBJ2-2; 7 bases are a match to TRBD1. Trimming at V came to 6 bases and at J to 7 bases, leaving 5 bases not matched to a gene. Germline V gives CDR1 SGHDN, CDR2 FVKESK. This CDR3 region has 13 residues. This CDR3 is CASSLQGIGELFF. The CDR3 DNA reads TGTGCCAGCAGTCTACAGGGGATCGGGGAGCTGTTTTTT.

V is TRBV7-2 and J is TRBJ1-1, with a weak D call TRBD1 (6 bases). The CDR3 consists of 14 residues. V lost 4 bases to trimming and J lost 1 base, with 10 bases between them. Germline lookup yields CDR1 SGHTA and CDR2 FQGNSA. The CDR3 bases are TGTGCCAGCAGCTCCAGAGGGGGGAACACTGAAGCTTTCTTT. This encodes CASSSRGGNTEAFF.

The chain employs TRBV6-4 and TRBJ1-3; 7 bases line up with TRBD1. This CDR3 comprises 19 residues. The germline V gene encodes CDR1 MRHNA and CDR2 SNTAGT. With 6 bases clipped from V and 0 bases from J, the junction kept 17 bases outside the gene matches. The CDR3 nucleotides are TGTGCCAGCAGGAAACTTGAGACAGGGCTGGGGAGCTCTGGAAACACCATATATTTT. Residues: CASRKLETGLGSSGNTIYF.

The chain carries TRBV7-2 and TRBJ1-1, with D uncertain. Germline CDR1 reads SGHTA; CDR2 reads FQGNSA. The V end lost 2 bases, the J end lost 1 base, and 5 bases lay between the germline ends. CDR3 length: 13 amino acids. The CDR3 nucleotides are TGTGCCAGCAGCTTATACGGGAACACTGAAGCTTTCTTT. Translated: CASSLYGNTEAFF.

V is TRBV18 and J is TRBJ2-5, with TRBD1 matching 9 bases. J gave up 5 bases and V 2 bases, and 15 bases lay outside the gene matches. Germline CDR1 is KGHSH and CDR2 is LQKENI. The CDR3 has 18 residues. CDR3: CASSPSVVRGQGRETQYF. CDR3 DNA: TGTGCCAGCTCACCATCCGTAGTGAGGGGACAGGGACGGGAGACCCAGTACTTC.

The rearrangement links TRBV4-1 to TRBJ1-2; D is possibly TRBD1 (5 bases). The CDR3 extends over 14 amino acids. Germline V gene data show CDR1 as MGHRA and CDR2 as YSYEKL. Trimming took off 1 base at V and 8 bases at J, with 14 bases between the two ends. The CDR3 region has the DNA TGCGCCAGCAGCCAAGTGGCAGGACAAGGAGGCTACACCTTC. It encodes CASSQVAGQGGYTF.

The chain is built from TRBV6-6 and TRBJ1-5; possible D gene TRBD1, 5 bases. The CDR3 consists of 16 residues. Germline CDR1 reads MNHNY; CDR2 reads SVGAGI (reference sequence). V lost 7 bases, J lost 3 bases, and 19 bases lay in between. The CDR3 bases are TGTGCCAGCACCCCCGAGGGACTCCCCTCCAATCAGCCCCAGCATTTT. Translated, it gives CASTPEGLPSNQPQHF.

The CDR3 region has the DNA TGCAGCGCCTATATGAACACTGAAGCTTTCTTT. It encodes CSAYMNTEAFF. The chain joins TRBV29-1 to TRBJ1-1; D unclear. CDR1 and CDR2 from the germline V gene are SQVTM and ANQGSEA. V was shortened by 7 bases and J by 0 bases, with 6 bases between the two germline ends. This CDR3 region has 11 residues.

The chain uses TRBV6-5 and TRBJ1-2, with 7 bases identical to TRBD1. There are 13 residues in the CDR3. J lost 9 bases, V lost 5 bases, and 9 bases had no gene match. Germline V gives CDR1 MNHEY, CDR2 SVGAGI. The CDR3 region has the DNA TGTGCCAGCAGTCCGACAGGGAGTAGGAGCTACACCTTC. Translating it yields CASSPTGSRSYTF.

The rearrangement joins TRBV5-6 to TRBJ2-7; maybe TRBD2 (6 bases). There are 14 residues in the CDR3. Germline CDR1 is SGHDT and CDR2 is YYEEEE. With 4 bases removed from V and 3 bases from J, the gap between germline ends came to 14 bases. The CDR3 nucleotides read TGTGCCAGCAGCCCGGGGGTTTCTGGCTACGAGCAGTACTTC. As protein: CASSPGVSGYEQYF.

The chain has TRBV28 and TRBJ1-1; D call uncertain. V lost 1 base and J lost 5, with 8 bases in between. The germline CDR1 and CDR2 sequences are MDHEN and SYDVKM. The CDR3 spans 13 residues. CDR3 residues: CASSLSSVTEAFF. The CDR3 DNA sequence: TGTGCCAGCAGTTTATCTTCGGTGACTGAAGCTTTCTTT. Full variable domain (remainder filled in from reference TRBV28 and TRBJ1-1): DVKVTQSSRYLVKRTGEKVFLECVQDMDHENMFWYRQDPGLGLRLIYFSYDVKMKEKGDIPEGYSVSREKKERFSLILESASTNQTSMYLCASSLSSVTEAFFGQGTRLTVV.

The rearrangement links TRBV2 to TRBJ2-5, with a weak D call TRBD2 (6 bases). The CDR3 runs 15 residues. Germline V gene sequence: CDR1 SNHLY, CDR2 FYNNEI. With 4 bases removed from V and 2 bases from J, the gap between germline ends came to 14 bases. DNA for the CDR3: TGTGCCAGCAGTGTTGGCGGGACTGGACAAGAGACCCAGTACTTC. Its protein is CASSVGGTGQETQYF.

The chain uses TRBV2 and TRBJ2-7; maybe TRBD1 (6 bases). The V end lost 6 bases, the J end lost 5 bases, and 11 bases lay between the germline ends. The germline V gene encodes CDR1 SNHLY and CDR2 FYNNEI. This CDR3 spans 12 amino acids. CDR3 DNA sequence: TGTGCCAGCAGCCAACAGGGTAACGAGCAGTACTTC. Amino acids: CASSQQGNEQYF.

The chain joins TRBV13 to TRBJ1-4; 11 bases match TRBD1. This CDR3 is built from 15 residues. CDR1 and CDR2 (germline): PRHDT, FYEKMQ (reference sequence). The junction had 7 bases not matched to a gene; V was cut back by 7 bases and J by 6 bases. In DNA form, the CDR3 reads TGTGCCAGCACCCGGAGGACAGGGGGCGATGAAAAACTGTTTTTT. Its translation is CASTRRTGGDEKLFF.

The chain is built from TRBV10-3 and TRBJ2-7, with 9 bases fitting TRBD2. The length of the CDR3 is 13 residues. Germline assignment: CDR1 ENHRY and CDR2 SYGVKD. V lost 8 bases, J lost 9 bases, and 11 bases stayed unmatched. As DNA, the CDR3 is TGTGCCATCGGCGGAATAAGCGGGGGGTGGCAGTACTTC. This translates into CAIGGISGGWQYF.

The gene calls are TRBV7-6 and TRBJ2-3, with 12 bases fitting TRBD2. The V and J ends lost 5 bases and 11 bases, in that order; junction bases with no gene match: 2. There are 12 residues in the CDR3. Per the germline V gene, CDR1 is SGHVS and CDR2 is FNYEAQ. CDR3 loop: CASSGLAGMQYF. The CDR3 nucleotides read TGTGCCAGCAGCGGACTAGCGGGGATGCAGTATTTT.

The chain has TRBV2 and TRBJ2-7, with TRBD1 as a possible D gene (6 bases). Trimming removed 2 bases from V and 0 bases from J, with 20 bases in between. This CDR3 has 18 amino acids. Germline V lookup: CDR1 SNHLY, CDR2 FYNNEI. The CDR3 spells CASSENTERTATSYEQYF. As DNA, the CDR3 is TGTGCCAGCAGTGAAAACACCGAGAGGACAGCAACCTCCTACGAGCAGTACTTC.